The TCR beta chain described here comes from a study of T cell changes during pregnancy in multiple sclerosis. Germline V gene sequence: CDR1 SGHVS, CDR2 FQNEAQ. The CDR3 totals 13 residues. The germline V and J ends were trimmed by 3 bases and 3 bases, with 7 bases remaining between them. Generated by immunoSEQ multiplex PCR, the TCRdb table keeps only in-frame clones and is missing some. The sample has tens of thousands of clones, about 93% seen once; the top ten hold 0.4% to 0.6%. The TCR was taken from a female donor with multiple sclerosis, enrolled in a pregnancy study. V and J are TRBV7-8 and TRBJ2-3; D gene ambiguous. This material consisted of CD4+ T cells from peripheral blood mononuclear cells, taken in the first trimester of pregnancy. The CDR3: CASSFLRTDTQYF. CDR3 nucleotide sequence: TGTGCCAGCAGCTTCCTCCGGACAGATACGCAGTATTTT.